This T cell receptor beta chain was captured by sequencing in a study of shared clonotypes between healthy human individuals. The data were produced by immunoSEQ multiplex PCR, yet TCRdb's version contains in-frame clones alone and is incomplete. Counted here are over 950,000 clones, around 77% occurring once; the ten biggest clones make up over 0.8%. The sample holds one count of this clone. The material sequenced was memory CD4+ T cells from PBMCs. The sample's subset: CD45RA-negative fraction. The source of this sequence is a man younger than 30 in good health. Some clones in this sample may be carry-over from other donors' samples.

As DNA, the CDR3 is TGCAGCGTTGCCGGGATTAGCACAGATACGCAGTATTTT. It specifies CSVAGISTDTQYF. The chain joins TRBV29-1 to TRBJ2-3; a possible D gene is TRBD2 (5 bases). V was cut by 4 bases and J by 0 bases, with 8 bases left in between. Germline V gives CDR1 SQVTM, CDR2 ANQGSEA. The CDR3 runs to 13 residues.